The T cell receptor beta chain under discussion was sequenced for a study of T cell repertoires in cytomegalovirus infection. Worth noting for this clonotype: Its antigen is currently unknown.

TCRdb analysed the reads with MiXCR anew, one entry per CDR3 protein. Counted here are some 350,000 distinct CDR3 sequences, 25% to 35% occurring once; the ten biggest clones make up 20%. Broader study findings: Within the response measured ex vivo, HLA-C-restricted CMV-specific TCR beta clonotypes were dominant.

Germline V gene data show CDR1 as SGHAT and CDR2 as FQNNGV. This CDR3 spans 15 amino acids. The V and J ends lost 1 base and 3 bases respectively, with 13 bases between them. This TCR came from a human donor in good health (CMV status not recorded). Some clones in this sample may be carry-over from other donors' samples. Sample: cultured PBMCs, taken from culture after CMV antigen stimulation. The rearrangement uses TRBV11-2 and TRBJ2-7; D gene uncertain. CDR3 sequence (DNA): TGTGCCAGCAGCTTAGGAGCTGGGTGGAACTACGAGCAGTACTTC. This translates into CASSLGAGWNYEQYF.